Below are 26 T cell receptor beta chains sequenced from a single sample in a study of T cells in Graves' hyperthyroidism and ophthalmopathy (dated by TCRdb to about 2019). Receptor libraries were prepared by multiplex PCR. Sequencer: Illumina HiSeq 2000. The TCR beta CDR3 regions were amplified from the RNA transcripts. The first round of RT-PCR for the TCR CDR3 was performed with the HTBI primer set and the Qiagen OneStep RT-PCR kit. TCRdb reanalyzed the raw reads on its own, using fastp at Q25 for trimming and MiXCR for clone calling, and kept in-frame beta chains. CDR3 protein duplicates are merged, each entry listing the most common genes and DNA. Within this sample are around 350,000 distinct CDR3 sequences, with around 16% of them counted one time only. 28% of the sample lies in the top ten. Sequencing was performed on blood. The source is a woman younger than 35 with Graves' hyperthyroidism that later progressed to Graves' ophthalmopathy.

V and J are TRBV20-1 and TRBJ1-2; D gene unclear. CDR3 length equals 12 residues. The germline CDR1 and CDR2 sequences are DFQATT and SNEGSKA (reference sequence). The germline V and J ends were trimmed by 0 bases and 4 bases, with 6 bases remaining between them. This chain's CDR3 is CSARDRTYGYTF. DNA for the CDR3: TGCAGTGCTAGAGACAGGACCTATGGCTACACCTTC.

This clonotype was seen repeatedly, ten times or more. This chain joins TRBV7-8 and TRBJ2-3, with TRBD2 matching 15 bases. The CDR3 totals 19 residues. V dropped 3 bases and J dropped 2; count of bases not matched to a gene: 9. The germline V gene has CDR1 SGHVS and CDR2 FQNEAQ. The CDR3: CASSFPGLAGGLNTDTQYF. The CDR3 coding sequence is TGTGCCAGCAGCTTTCCCGGACTAGCGGGAGGGCTTAACACAGATACGCAGTATTTT.

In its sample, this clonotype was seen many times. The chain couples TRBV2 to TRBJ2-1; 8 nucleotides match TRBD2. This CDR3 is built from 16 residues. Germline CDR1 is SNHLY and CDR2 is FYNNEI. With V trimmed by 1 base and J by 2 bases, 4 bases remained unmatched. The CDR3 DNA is TGTGCCAGCAGTGAAGGGACTAGCCCAGCCTACAATGAGCAGTTCTTC. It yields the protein CASSEGTSPAYNEQFF.

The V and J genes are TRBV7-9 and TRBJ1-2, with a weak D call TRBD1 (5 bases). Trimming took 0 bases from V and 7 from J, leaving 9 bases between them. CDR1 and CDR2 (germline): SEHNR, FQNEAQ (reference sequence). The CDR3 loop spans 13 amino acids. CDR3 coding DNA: TGTGCCAGCAGCTTAGCGACTGGGGCTGGCTACACCTTC. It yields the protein CASSLATGAGYTF.

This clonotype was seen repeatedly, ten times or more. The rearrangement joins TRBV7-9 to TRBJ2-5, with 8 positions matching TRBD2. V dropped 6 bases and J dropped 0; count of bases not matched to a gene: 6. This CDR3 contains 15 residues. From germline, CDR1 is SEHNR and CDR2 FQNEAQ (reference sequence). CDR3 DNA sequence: TGTGCCAGCAGTCCCTATAGCGGGGACCAAGAGACCCAGTACTTC. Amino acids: CASSPYSGDQETQYF.

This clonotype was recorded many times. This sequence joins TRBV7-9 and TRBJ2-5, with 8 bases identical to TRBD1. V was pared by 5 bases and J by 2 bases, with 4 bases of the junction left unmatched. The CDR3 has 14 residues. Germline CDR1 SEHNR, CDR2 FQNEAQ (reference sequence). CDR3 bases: TGTGCCAGCAGCCTGACAGGGGAACAAGAGACCCAGTACTTC. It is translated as CASSLTGEQETQYF.

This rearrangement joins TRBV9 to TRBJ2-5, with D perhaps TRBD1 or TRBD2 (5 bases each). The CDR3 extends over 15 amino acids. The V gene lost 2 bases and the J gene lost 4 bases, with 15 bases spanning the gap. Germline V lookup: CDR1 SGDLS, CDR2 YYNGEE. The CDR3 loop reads CASSVLSGGGETQYF. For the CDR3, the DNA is TGTGCCAGCAGCGTTTTGTCTGGGGGTGGAGAGACCCAGTACTTC.

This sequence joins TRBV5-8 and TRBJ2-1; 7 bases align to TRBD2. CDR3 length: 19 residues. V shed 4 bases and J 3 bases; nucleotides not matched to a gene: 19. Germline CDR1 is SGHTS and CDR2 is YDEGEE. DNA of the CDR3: TGTGCCAGCAGCGGGGTGGGAGGCCCCGGGGGGTTCTACTACAATGAGCAGTTCTTC. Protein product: CASSGVGGPGGFYYNEQFF.

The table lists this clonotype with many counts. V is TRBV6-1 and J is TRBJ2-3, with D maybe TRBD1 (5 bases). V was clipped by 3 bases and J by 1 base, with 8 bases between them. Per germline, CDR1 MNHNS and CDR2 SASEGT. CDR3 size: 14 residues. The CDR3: CASSDRVGTDTQYF. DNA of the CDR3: TGTGCCAGCAGTGACAGGGTTGGCACAGATACGCAGTATTTT.

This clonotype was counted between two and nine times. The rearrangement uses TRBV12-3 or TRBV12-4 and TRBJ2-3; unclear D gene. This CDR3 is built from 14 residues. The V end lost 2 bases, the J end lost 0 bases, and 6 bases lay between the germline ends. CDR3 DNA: TGTGCCAGCAGTTTAACCGCTAGCACAGATACGCAGTATTTT. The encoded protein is CASSLTASTDTQYF.

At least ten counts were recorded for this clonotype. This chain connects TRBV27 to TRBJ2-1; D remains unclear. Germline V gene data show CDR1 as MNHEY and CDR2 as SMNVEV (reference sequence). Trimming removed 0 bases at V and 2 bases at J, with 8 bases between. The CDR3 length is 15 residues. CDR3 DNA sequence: TGTGCCAGCAGTTTATCTCCCAAGACCTACAATGAGCAGTTCTTC. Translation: CASSLSPKTYNEQFF.

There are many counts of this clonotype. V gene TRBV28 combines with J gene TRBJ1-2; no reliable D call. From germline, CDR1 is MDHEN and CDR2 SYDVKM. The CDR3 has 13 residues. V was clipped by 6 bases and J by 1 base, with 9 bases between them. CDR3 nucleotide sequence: TGTGCCAGCAGCGGGTTCCTTAACTATGGCTACACCTTC. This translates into CASSGFLNYGYTF.

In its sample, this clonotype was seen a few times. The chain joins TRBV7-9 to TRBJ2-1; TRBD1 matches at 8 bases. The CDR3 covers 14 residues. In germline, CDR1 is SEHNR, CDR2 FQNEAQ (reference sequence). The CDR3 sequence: CAKQVDRVYNEQFF. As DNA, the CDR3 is TGTGCGAAGCAGGTGGACAGGGTCTACAATGAGCAGTTCTTC.

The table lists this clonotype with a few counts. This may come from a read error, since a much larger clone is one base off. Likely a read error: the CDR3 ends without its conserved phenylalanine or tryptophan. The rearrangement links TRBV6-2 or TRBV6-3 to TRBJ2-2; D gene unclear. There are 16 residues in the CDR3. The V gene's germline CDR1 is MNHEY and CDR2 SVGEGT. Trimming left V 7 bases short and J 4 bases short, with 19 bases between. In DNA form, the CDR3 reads TGTGCCAGCACGCTCCTTCCCCCAGGCGGCACCGGGGAGCTGTTTCTT. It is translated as CASTLLPPGGTGELFL.

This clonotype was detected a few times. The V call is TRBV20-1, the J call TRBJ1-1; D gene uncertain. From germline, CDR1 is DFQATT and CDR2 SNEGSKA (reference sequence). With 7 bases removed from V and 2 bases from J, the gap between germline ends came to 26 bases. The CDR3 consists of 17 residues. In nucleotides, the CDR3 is TGCAGTGTCTTGCTAAGCCCGGGCTATTTTATTAACACTGAAGCTTTCTTT. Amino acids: CSVLLSPGYFINTEAFF.

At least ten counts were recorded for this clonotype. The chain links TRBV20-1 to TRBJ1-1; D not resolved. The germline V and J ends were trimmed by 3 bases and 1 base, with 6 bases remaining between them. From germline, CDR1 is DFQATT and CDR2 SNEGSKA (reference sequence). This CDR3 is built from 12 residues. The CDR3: CSASRPNTEAFF. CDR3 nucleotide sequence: TGCAGTGCTAGCAGGCCGAACACTGAAGCTTTCTTT.

The chain's CDR3 is CSAREGAANNEQFF. The CDR3 bases are TGCAGTGCTAGAGAGGGGGCAGCAAACAATGAGCAGTTCTTC. The chain combines TRBV20-1 with TRBJ2-1; TRBD1 might be the D (6 bases). V lost 0 bases and J 5 bases, leaving 11 bases between the germline ends. Germline loops: CDR1 DFQATT, CDR2 SNEGSKA (reference sequence). This CDR3 is 14 amino acids long.

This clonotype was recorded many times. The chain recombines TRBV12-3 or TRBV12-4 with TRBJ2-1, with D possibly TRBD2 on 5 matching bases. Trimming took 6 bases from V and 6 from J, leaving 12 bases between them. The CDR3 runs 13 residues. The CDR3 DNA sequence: TGTGCCAGCAGCAATGGACTTCTCAATGAGCAGTTCTTC. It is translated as CASSNGLLNEQFF.

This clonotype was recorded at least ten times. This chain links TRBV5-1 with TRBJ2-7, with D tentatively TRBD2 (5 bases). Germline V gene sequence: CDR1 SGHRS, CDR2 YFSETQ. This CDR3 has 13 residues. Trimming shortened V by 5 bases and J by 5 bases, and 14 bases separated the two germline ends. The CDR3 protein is CASRPTSSHEQYF. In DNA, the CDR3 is TGCGCCAGCAGACCTACTTCTAGCCACGAGCAGTACTTC.

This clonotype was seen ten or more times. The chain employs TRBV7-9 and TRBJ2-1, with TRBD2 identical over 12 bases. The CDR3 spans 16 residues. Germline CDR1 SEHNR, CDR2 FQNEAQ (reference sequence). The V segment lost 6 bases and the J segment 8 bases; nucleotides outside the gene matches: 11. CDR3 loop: CASRKGTSGSVDEQFF. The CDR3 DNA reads TGTGCCAGCAGAAAAGGGACTAGCGGGTCGGTGGATGAGCAGTTCTTC. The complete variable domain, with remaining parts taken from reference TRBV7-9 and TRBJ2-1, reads DTGVSQNPRHKITKRGQNVTFRCDPISEHNRLYWYRQTLGQGPEFLTYFQNEAQLEKSRLLSDRFSAERPKGSFSTLEIQRTEQGDSAMYLCASRKGTSGSVDEQFFGPGTRLTVL.

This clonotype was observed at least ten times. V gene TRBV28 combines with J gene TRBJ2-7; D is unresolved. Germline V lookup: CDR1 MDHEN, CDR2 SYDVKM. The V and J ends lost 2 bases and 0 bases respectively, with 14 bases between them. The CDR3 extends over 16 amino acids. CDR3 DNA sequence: TGTGCCAGCAGTTTACTGGGCTCCCAAAGCTCCTACGAGCAGTACTTC. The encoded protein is CASSLLGSQSSYEQYF.

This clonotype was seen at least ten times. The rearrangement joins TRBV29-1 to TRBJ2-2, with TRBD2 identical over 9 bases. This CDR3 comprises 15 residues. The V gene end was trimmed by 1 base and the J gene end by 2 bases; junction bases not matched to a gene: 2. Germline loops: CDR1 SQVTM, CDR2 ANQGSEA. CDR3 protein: CSVEGLAENTGELFF. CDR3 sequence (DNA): TGCAGCGTTGAAGGACTAGCGGAAAACACCGGGGAGCTGTTTTTT.

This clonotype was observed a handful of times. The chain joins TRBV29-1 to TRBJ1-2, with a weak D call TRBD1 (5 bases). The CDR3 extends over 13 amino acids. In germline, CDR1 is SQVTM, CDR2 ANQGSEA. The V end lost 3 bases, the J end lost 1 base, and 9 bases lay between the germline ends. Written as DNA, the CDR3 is TGCAGCGTTGATCGGGGCGATAACTATGGCTACACCTTC. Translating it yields CSVDRGDNYGYTF.

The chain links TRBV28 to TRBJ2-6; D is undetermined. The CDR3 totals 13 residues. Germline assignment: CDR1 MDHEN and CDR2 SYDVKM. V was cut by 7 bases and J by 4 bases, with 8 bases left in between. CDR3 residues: CASTLGGANVLTF. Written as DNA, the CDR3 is TGTGCCAGCACCCTCGGAGGGGCCAACGTCCTGACTTTC.

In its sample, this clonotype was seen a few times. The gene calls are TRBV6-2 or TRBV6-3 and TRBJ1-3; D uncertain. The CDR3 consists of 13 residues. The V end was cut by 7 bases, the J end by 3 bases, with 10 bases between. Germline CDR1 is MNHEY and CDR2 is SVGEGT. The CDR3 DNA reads TGTGCCAGCACCGAAAGGGTTGGAAACACCATATATTTT. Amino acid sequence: CASTERVGNTIYF.

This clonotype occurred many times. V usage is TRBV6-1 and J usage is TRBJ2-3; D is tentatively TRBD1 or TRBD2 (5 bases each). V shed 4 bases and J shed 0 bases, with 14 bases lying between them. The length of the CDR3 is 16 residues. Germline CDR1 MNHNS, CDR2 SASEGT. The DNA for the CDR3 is TGTGCCAGCAGTGCCCAGGGCGGCGGGAGCACAGATACGCAGTATTTT. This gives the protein CASSAQGGGSTDTQYF.